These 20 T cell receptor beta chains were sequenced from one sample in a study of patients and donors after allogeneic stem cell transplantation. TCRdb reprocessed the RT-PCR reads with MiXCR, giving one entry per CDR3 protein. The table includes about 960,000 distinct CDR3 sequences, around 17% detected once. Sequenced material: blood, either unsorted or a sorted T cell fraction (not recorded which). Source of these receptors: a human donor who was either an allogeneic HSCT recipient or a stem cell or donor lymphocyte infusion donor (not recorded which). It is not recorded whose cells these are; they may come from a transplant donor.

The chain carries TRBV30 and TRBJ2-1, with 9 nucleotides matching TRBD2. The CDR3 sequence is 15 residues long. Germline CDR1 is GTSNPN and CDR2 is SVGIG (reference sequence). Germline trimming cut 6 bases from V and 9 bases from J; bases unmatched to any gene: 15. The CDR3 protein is CACSPPGREGLEQFF. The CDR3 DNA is TGTGCCTGTTCCCCCCCGGGGCGGGAGGGCCTTGAGCAGTTCTTC. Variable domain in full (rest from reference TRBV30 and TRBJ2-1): SQTIHQWPATLVQPVGSPLSLECTVEGTSNPNLYWYRQAAGRGLQLLFYSVGIGQISSEVPQNLSASRPQDRQFILSSKKLLLSDSGFYLCACSPPGREGLEQFFGPGTRLTVL.

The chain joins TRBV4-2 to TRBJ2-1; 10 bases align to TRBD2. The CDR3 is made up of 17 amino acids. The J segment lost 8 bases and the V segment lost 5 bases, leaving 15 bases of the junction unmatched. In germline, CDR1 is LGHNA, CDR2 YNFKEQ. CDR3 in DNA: TGTGCCAGCAGCTCCACCACTAGCGGGGCTGGGTCGGATGAGCAGTTCTTC. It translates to CASSSTTSGAGSDEQFF.

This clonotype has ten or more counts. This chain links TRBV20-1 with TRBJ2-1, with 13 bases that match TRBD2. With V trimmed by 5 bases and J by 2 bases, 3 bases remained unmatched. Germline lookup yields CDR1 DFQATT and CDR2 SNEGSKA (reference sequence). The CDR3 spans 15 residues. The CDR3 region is CSAAGTSGTYNEQFF. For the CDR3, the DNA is TGCAGTGCTGCCGGGACTAGCGGGACCTACAATGAGCAGTTCTTC.

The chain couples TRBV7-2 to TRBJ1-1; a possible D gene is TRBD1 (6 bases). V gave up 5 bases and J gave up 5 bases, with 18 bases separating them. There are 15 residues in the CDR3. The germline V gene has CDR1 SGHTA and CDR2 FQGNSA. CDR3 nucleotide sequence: TGTGCCAGCAGCCCCCAGAATTTAGGACAGACTGAAGCTTTCTTT. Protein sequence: CASSPQNLGQTEAFF. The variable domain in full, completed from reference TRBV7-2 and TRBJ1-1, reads GAGVSQSPSNKVTEKGKDVELRCDPISGHTALYWYRQSLGQGLEFLIYFQGNSAPDKSGLPSDRFSAERTGGSVSTLTIQRTQQEDSAVYLCASSPQNLGQTEAFFGQGTRLTVV.

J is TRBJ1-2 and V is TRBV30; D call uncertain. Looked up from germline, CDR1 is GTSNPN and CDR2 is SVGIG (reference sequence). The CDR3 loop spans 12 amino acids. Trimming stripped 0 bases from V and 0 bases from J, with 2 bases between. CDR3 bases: TGTGCCTGGAGTGTAGCTAACTATGGCTACACCTTC. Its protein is CAWSVANYGYTF.

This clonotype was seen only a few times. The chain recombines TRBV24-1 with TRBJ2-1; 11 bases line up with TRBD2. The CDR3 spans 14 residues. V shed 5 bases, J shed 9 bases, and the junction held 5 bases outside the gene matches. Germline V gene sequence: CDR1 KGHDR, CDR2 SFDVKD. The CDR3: CATSALAGGGEQFF. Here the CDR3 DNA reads TGTGCCACCAGTGCCCTAGCGGGAGGAGGTGAGCAGTTCTTC.

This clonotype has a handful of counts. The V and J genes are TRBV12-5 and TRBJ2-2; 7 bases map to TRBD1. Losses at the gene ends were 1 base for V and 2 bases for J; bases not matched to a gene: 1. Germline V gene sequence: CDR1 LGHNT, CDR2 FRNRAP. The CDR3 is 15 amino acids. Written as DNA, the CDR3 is TGTGCTAGTGGTTTGGGACAGGGAAACACCGGGGAGCTGTTTTTT. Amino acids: CASGLGQGNTGELFF. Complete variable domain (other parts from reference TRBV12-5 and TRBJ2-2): DARVTQTPRHKVTEMGQEVTMRCQPILGHNTVFWYRQTMMQGLELLAYFRNRAPLDDSGMPKDRFSAEMPDATLATLKIQPSEPRDSAVYFCASGLGQGNTGELFFGEGSRLTVL.

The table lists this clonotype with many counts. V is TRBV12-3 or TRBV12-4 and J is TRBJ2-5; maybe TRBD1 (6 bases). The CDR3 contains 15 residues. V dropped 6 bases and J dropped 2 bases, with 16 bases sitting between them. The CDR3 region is CASSQTQGSQETQYF. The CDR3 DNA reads TGTGCCAGCAGCCAAACCCAGGGGTCGCAAGAGACCCAGTACTTC.

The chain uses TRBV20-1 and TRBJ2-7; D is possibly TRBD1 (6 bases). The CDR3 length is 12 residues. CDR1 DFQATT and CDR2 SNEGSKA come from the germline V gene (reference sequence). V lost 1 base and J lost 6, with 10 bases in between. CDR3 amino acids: CSARVAGAEQYF. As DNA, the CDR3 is TGCAGTGCTAGAGTGGCAGGGGCCGAGCAGTACTTC.

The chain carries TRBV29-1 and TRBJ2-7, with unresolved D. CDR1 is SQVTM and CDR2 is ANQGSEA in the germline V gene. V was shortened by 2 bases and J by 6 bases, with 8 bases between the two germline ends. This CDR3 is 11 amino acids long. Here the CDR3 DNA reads TGCAGCGTTGAAAGGAAGTCCGAGCAGTACTTC. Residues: CSVERKSEQYF.

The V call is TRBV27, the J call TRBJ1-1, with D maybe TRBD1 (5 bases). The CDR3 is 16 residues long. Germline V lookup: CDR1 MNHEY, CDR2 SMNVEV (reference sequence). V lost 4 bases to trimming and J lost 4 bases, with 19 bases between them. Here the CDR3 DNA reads TGTGCCAGCAGTTCCGGGGGGTTACCGGCGGGCACTGAAGCTTTCTTT. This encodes CASSSGGLPAGTEAFF.

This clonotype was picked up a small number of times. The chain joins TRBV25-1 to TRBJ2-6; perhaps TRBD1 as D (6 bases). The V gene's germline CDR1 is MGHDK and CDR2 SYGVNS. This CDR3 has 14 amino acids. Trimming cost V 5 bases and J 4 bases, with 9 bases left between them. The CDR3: CASSTTGGANVLTF. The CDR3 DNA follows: TGTGCCAGCAGTACGACAGGCGGGGCCAACGTCCTGACTTTC.

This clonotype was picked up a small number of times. CDR3 sequence: CASSLAVSGGETQYF. Written as DNA, the CDR3 is TGCGCCAGCAGCTTGGCCGTATCAGGGGGGGAGACCCAGTACTTC. V usage is TRBV5-1 and J usage is TRBJ2-5; a possible D gene is TRBD1 (7 bases). V lost 0 bases and J lost 5, with 14 bases in between. CDR3 length: 15 amino acids. The germline V gene encodes CDR1 SGHRS and CDR2 YFSETQ. Together with reference TRBV5-1 and TRBJ2-5, the CDR3 gives the full variable domain: KAGVTQTPRYLIKTRGQQVTLSCSPISGHRSVSWYQQTPGQGLQFLFEYFSETQRNKGNFPGRFSGRQFSNSRSEMNVSTLELGDSALYLCASSLAVSGGETQYFGPGTRLLVL.

CDR3 amino acids: CASSDPGRSNEQFF. CDR3 DNA: TGTGCCAGCAGTGATCCGGGACGGAGCAATGAGCAGTTCTTC. The chain links TRBV25-1 to TRBJ2-1, with D perhaps being TRBD1 or TRBD2 (5 bases each). Trimming pared 3 bases from V and 6 bases from J, leaving 12 bases between. Per the germline V gene, CDR1 is MGHDK and CDR2 is SYGVNS. This CDR3 has 14 residues.

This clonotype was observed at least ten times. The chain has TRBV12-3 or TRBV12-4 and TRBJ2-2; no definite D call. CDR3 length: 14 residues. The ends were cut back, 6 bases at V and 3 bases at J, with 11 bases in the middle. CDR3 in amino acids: CASSHKSYTGELFF. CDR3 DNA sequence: TGTGCCAGCAGCCATAAATCATACACCGGGGAGCTGTTTTTT.

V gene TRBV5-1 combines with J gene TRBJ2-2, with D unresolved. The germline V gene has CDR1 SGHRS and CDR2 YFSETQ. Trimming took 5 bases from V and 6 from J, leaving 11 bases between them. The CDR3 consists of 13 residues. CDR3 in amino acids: CASSWDLAGELFF. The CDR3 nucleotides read TGCGCCAGCAGTTGGGATTTGGCCGGGGAGCTGTTTTTT.

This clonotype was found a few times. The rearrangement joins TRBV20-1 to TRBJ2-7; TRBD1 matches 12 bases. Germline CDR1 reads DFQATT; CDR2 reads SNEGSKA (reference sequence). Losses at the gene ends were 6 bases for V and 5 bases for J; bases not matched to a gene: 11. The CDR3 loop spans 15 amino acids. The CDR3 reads CSATPGQGAVDEQYF. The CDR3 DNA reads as TGCAGTGCCACACCGGGACAGGGGGCTGTCGACGAGCAGTACTTC.

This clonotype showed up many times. CDR3 region: CASSFLGSTSLDYNEQFF. CDR3 sequence (DNA): TGTGCCAGCAGTTTTTTGGGGTCCACTAGCCTGGACTACAATGAGCAGTTCTTC. The rearrangement uses TRBV12-3 or TRBV12-4 and TRBJ2-1; the D gene is possibly TRBD2 (6 bases). V was trimmed by 3 bases and J by 3 bases, leaving 21 bases between them. The CDR3 spans 18 residues.

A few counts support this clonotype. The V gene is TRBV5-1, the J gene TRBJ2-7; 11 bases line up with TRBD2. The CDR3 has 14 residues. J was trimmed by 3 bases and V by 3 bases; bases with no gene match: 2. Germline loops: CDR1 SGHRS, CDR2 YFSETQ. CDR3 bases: TGCGCCAGCAGCTACGGACTAGCGGGCTACGAGCAGTACTTC. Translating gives CASSYGLAGYEQYF.

DNA for the CDR3: TGTGCCACCAGCGGAGGACAGGGGGTCCACGAGCAGTACTTC. It translates to CATSGGQGVHEQYF. The genes are TRBV15 and TRBJ2-7, with 10 bases lining up with TRBD1. CDR1 is LNHNV and CDR2 is YYDKDF in the germline V gene (reference sequence). Losses at the gene ends were 5 bases for V and 5 bases for J; bases not matched to a gene: 6. The CDR3 runs to 14 residues.